These 5 T cell receptor beta chains share one sample of origin, sequenced in a study of T cells in Graves' hyperthyroidism and ophthalmopathy. TCR beta CDR3 regions were amplified from RNA. A first-round RT-PCR of the TCR CDR3 used the HTBI primer set. Each CDR3 protein gets one entry after TCRdb re-called the multiplex PCR reads with MiXCR. The profile shows around 600,000 distinct CDR3 sequences, approximately 15% of them singletons. Sequencing input: blood. The receptors were sampled from a woman between 18 and 29 years old with Graves' ophthalmopathy.

This clonotype was counted only a few times. J is TRBJ2-7 and V is TRBV19; D may be TRBD1 (5 bases). The CDR3 runs to 14 residues. CDR1 is LNHDA, CDR2 SQIVND, per germline (reference sequence). Trimming cost V 7 bases and J 1 base, with 14 bases left between them. CDR3 sequence reads: CASMGPGISYEQYF. The CDR3 region has the DNA TGTGCCAGTATGGGGCCAGGTATATCCTACGAGCAGTACTTC.

This clonotype was seen a handful of times. Here the CDR3 reads CASSPLSEGSYNEQFF. CDR3 coding DNA: TGTGCCAGCAGCCCGCTGAGTGAGGGTAGCTACAATGAGCAGTTCTTC. This sequence joins TRBV4-2 and TRBJ2-1; D is perhaps TRBD2 (5 bases). The CDR3 sequence is 16 residues long. CDR1 is LGHNA, CDR2 YNFKEQ, per germline. Trimming took off 4 bases at V and 3 bases at J, with 16 bases between the two ends.

V is TRBV24-1 and J is TRBJ1-3; D is uncertain. This CDR3 is built from 18 residues. Trimming cost V 2 bases and J 1 base, with 17 bases left between them. Per germline, CDR1 KGHDR and CDR2 SFDVKD. This chain's CDR3 is CATSDSEHGRGSGNTIYF. DNA of the CDR3: TGTGCCACCAGTGATTCTGAACACGGCCGCGGTTCTGGAAACACCATATATTTT.

This clonotype was counted ten times or more. The rearrangement links TRBV7-2 to TRBJ2-2; D gene uncertain. The ends were cut back, 5 bases at V and 6 bases at J, with 10 bases in the middle. The CDR3 contains 13 residues. Germline assignment: CDR1 SGHTA and CDR2 FQGNSA. The DNA for the CDR3 is TGTGCCAGCAGCCCGCGGTTGGCCGGGGAGCTGTTTTTT. As protein: CASSPRLAGELFF.

In regard to this clonotype: A read error may explain this, as a much larger clone is one base away. The rearrangement uses TRBV19 and TRBJ1-1; D remains unclear. Looked up from germline, CDR1 is LNHDA and CDR2 is SQIVND (reference sequence). V was cut by 8 bases and J by 3 bases, with 16 bases left in between. CDR3 length: 14 residues. The CDR3, as DNA: TGTGCCAGTGGACGCCAGCAACGGGACACTGAAGCTTTCTTT. This translates into CASGRQQRDTEAFF.